This T cell receptor beta chain was identified in a study of T cells expressing NK-cell markers. Study-level findings and limits: Among CD8+ T cells from over 5 donors, dominant NKG2C+ clonotypes accounted for roughly 1.0-7.0%. Certain NKG2C+ T cell clones were expanded, and their HCMV specificity remained unclear.

The CDR3 has 12 residues. Germline CDR1 is MGHDK and CDR2 is SYGVNS. From its re-call of the 5' RACE reads, TCRdb lists each CDR3 protein once, without DNA. With roughly 160,000 distinct CDR3 sequences in the sample, the ten largest clones hold around 21%. As to this clonotype: Its target is unknown.

Source material: blood T cells: a sorted CD56 or NKG2C T cell subset, CD4+ or CD8+ T cells, or bulk PBMC T cells (not recorded which). The sequence was obtained from a man aged 18 to 69 in good health. This chain joins TRBV25-1 and TRBJ2-5; TCRdb's D call, TRBD1, is unchecked because there is no DNA. CDR3: CASSDLTDREVF.